The TCR beta chain under discussion was sequenced for a study of CD8+ T cells in alopecia areata. Treatment reported: oral pan-JAK inhibitor, 5-10 mg twice daily. The length of the CDR3 is 13 residues. From germline, CDR1 is SQVTM and CDR2 ANQGSEA. V lost 5 bases, J lost 4 bases, and 4 bases stayed unmatched. It was cDNA, reverse transcribed from extracted RNA, that served as the sequencing template. The repertoire was sequenced with immunoSEQ multiplex PCR; TCRdb's copy has only in-frame clones and lacks some. The sample holds 200,000 to 250,000 clones; less than 65% are singletons and the top ten take about 4%.

Here the sequenced sample was CD4+ T cells sorted from blood, taken at week 4, from a patient treated with tofacitinib. The receptor's source is a human donor with alopecia areata. This chain uses TRBV29-1 with TRBJ2-1; 8 bases line up with TRBD1. The CDR3 reads CSVWDRSYNEQFF. The DNA of the CDR3 is TGCAGCGTTTGGGACAGGTCTTACAATGAGCAGTTCTTC.